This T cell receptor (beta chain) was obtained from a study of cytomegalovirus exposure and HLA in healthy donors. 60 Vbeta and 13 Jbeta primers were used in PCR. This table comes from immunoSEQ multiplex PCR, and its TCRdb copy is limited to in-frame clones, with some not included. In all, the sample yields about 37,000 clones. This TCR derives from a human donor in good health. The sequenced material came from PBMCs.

The CDR3 loop reads CASSEQPLAGVTGELFF. The CDR3, as DNA: TGTGCCAGCAGTGAACAACCCCTAGCGGGGGTCACCGGGGAGCTGTTTTTT. The rearrangement joins TRBV6-1 to TRBJ2-2; TRBD2 aligns across 10 bases. This CDR3 is 17 amino acids long. With 2 bases clipped from V and 4 bases from J, the junction kept 7 bases outside the gene matches. CDR1 MNHNS and CDR2 SASEGT come from the germline V gene.